Listed below are T cell receptor beta chains from one sample, sequenced in a study of beta chain features in type 1 diabetes. Some clones are missing from TCRdb's copy, which holds only in-frame ones; the method was immunoSEQ multiplex PCR. The sample lists under 300,000 clones; 25% to 30% were seen once. Sequencing input: central memory CD4+ T cells from blood. All receptors come from a man under 40 in good health. The CDR3 runs from the conserved cysteine through the conserved F or W. The D gene is left open where the match is weak. Part of the rows lack a size; the others show once, few, many or a class for expanded clones.

size | J | D | V | DNA | CDR3
NA | TRBJ1-2 | TRBD1 | TRBV14 | TGTGCCAGCAGCCAAGGACAAGGGACAGCGGTTGGCTACACCTTC | CASSQGQGTAVGYTF
few | TRBJ2-7 | NA | TRBV5-1 | TGCGCCAGCAGTAGAGCAGAACCGTCCTACGAGCAGTACTTC | CASSRAEPSYEQYF
NA | TRBJ2-1 | NA | TRBV11-2 | TGTGCCAGCAGCTTACGGGCCCCCCTATCGGCGGGCTACAATGAGCAGTTCTTC | CASSLRAPLSAGYNEQFF
NA | TRBJ2-5 | TRBD2 | TRBV15 | TGTGCCACCAGCAGAATTAGCGGGAACCAAGAGACCCAGTACTTC | CATSRISGNQETQYF
few | TRBJ1-5 | NA | TRBV28 | TGTGCCAGCAGTTTATCGGGCAATCAGCCCCAGCATTTT | CASSLSGNQPQHF
few | TRBJ2-7 | NA | TRBV29-1 | TGCAGCGCCCTCCTAGAGGGGGTACGGATCGAGCAGTACTTC | CSALLEGVRIEQYF
few | TRBJ2-1 | TRBD2 | TRBV5-4 | TGTGCCAGCAGCTCGGGACTAGCGGGAGCCAATGAGCAGTTCTTC | CASSSGLAGANEQFF
few | TRBJ1-5 | NA | TRBV7-2 | TGTGCCAGCGGATTGACTGAAGGCAATCAGCCCCAGCATTTT | CASGLTEGNQPQHF
NA | TRBJ2-5 | NA | TRBV29-1 | TGCAGCGTTGGAGACGGCTCCCGGGGGGAGACCCAGTACTTC | CSVGDGSRGETQYF
NA | TRBJ2-3 | NA | TRBV29-1 | TGCAGCGTTGGGGACGCAGATACGCAGTATTTT | CSVGDADTQYF